Listed here are 2 T cell receptor beta chains from one sample, sequenced in a study of T cell repertoires in cytomegalovirus infection. TCRdb itself ran the reads through MiXCR, one entry per CDR3 protein. The table lists 350,000 to 450,000 distinct CDR3 sequences, over 15% of them singletons. The specimen sequenced was PBMCs. These receptors were taken from a human donor in good health (CMV status not recorded). Some clones in this sample may be carry-over from other donors' samples.

V is TRBV7-4 and J is TRBJ2-5, with 8 bases aligning to TRBD2. The CDR3 has 16 amino acids. Losses at the gene ends were 5 bases for V and 1 base for J; bases not matched to a gene: 9. CDR1 and CDR2 from the germline V gene are SGHVT and SQSDAQ. CDR3 in amino acids: CASSLLGSGGQETQYF. The CDR3 DNA reads as TGTGCCAGCAGCCTCCTGGGGAGCGGGGGCCAAGAGACCCAGTACTTC.

This clonotype was seen a handful of times. CDR3 DNA: TGTGCCAGCAGTGACAGGGCCACTCAGCCCCAGCATTTT. Its translation is CASSDRATQPQHF. The J gene is TRBJ1-5, the V gene TRBV12-3 or TRBV12-4, with 7 bases aligning to TRBD1. CDR3 length: 13 amino acids. V was clipped by 5 bases and J by 6 bases; unmatched bases: 4.